Listed below are T cell receptor beta chains from one sample, sequenced in a study of shared clonotypes between healthy human individuals. Clones were sequenced by immunoSEQ multiplex PCR, and TCRdb holds only the in-frame ones, with some missing. The sample lists 2 million to 2.5 million clones, approximately 95% occurring once. The material sequenced was naive CD4+ T cells sorted from blood. Receptor source: a man younger than 35 in good health. Each CDR3 is given without its conserved first and last residue. The order of the fields is V gene, CDR3 length, J gene, CDR3 protein.

v_gene: TRBV5-1
len: 14
j_gene: TRBJ2-3
CDR3aa: ASSSYRDFTTDTQY

v_gene: TRBV21-1
len: 15
j_gene: TRBJ2-1
CDR3aa: ASSKFCGRASYNEQF

v_gene: TRBV7-3
len: 11
j_gene: TRBJ1-2
CDR3aa: ASSQQGAGGYT

v_gene: TRBV9
len: 12
j_gene: TRBJ1-2
CDR3aa: ASSAQDSFYGYT

v_gene: TRBV18
len: 13
j_gene: TRBJ1-2
CDR3aa: ASSPYEVDNYGYT

v_gene: TRBV7-9
len: 12
j_gene: TRBJ1-2
CDR3aa: ASSPGKASWVYT

v_gene: TRBV11-2
len: 13
j_gene: TRBJ2-7
CDR3aa: ASSASTGDAYEQY

v_gene: TRBV4-1
len: 13
j_gene: TRBJ2-3
CDR3aa: ASSTTGNLGDTQY

v_gene: TRBV5-4
len: 12
j_gene: TRBJ1-5
CDR3aa: ASSLAGSNQPQH

v_gene: TRBV5-1
len: 12
j_gene: TRBJ2-5
CDR3aa: ASSLEGQRETQY

v_gene: TRBV27
len: 15
j_gene: TRBJ1-1
CDR3aa: ASTSLRGSGENTEAF

v_gene: TRBV11-2
len: 14
j_gene: TRBJ1-1
CDR3aa: ASSLATGTGNTEAF

v_gene: TRBV6-5
len: 13
j_gene: TRBJ2-2
CDR3aa: ATRREGLNTGELF

v_gene: TRBV30
len: 11
j_gene: TRBJ2-1
CDR3aa: AWNFGQTHEQF

v_gene: TRBV18
len: 14
j_gene: TRBJ2-3
CDR3aa: ASSPTGTGATDTQY

v_gene: TRBV14
len: 13
j_gene: TRBJ2-7
CDR3aa: ASSQETGTFAEQY

v_gene: TRBV7-9
len: 17
j_gene: TRBJ2-3
CDR3aa: ASSLDSSGRARGTDTQY

v_gene: TRBV6-6
len: 12
j_gene: TRBJ2-7
CDR3aa: ASTGGQTTYEQY

v_gene: TRBV25-1
len: 11
j_gene: TRBJ2-7
CDR3aa: ASSATGVSEQY

v_gene: TRBV6-1
len: 13
j_gene: TRBJ1-2
CDR3aa: ASTPPAARSRGYT

v_gene: TRBV4-1
len: 14
j_gene: TRBJ2-1
CDR3aa: ASSQHLASSYNEQF

v_gene: TRBV10-3
len: 13
j_gene: TRBJ2-3
CDR3aa: AISETGERTDTQY

v_gene: TRBV25-1
len: 14
j_gene: TRBJ2-7
CDR3aa: ASSGRDSLLRGEQY

v_gene: TRBV19
len: 12
j_gene: TRBJ1-1
CDR3aa: ASSTTTGNTEAF

v_gene: TRBV28
len: 16
j_gene: TRBJ2-5
CDR3aa: ASSLRFRLAGNQETQY

v_gene: TRBV25-1
len: 12
j_gene: TRBJ1-2
CDR3aa: ASSEVGTGYGYT

v_gene: TRBV27
len: 13
j_gene: TRBJ1-2
CDR3aa: ASSLGQGARYGYT

v_gene: TRBV21-1
len: 14
j_gene: TRBJ2-7
CDR3aa: ASSKEGGPSSYEQY

v_gene: TRBV20-1
len: 9
j_gene: TRBJ2-7
CDR3aa: SAPGSTGQY

v_gene: TRBV7-2
len: 14
j_gene: TRBJ2-3
CDR3aa: ASSSTTGGYGDTQY

v_gene: TRBV18
len: 12
j_gene: TRBJ2-7
CDR3aa: ASSSRDSSYEQY

v_gene: TRBV5-1
len: 16
j_gene: TRBJ2-2
CDR3aa: ASSSGLAGLTNTGELF